Listed here are 21 T cell receptor beta chains from one sample, sequenced in a study of vaccination effects on CD4 cells after COVID-19. The assay was immunoSEQ multiplex PCR, and TCRdb's table has in-frame clones only and misses some. The sample has under 55,000 clones; approximately 81% are singletons. Their specific antigens are unknown. ViraFEST assay sequencing came after antigen-specific CD4+ T cells were expanded with viral peptide pools. At the end of 10 days of culture, CD4+ T cells were isolated. By PCR, the person was confirmed to have had SARS-CoV-2 infection between March and December 2020. This specimen was CD4+ T cells from PBMCs cultured with a peptide pool, taken before COVID-19 vaccination. The receptors here all came from a human donor who had a prior SARS-CoV-2 infection.

The CDR3 nucleotides are TGTGCCAGCAGCTTAGGTTCAAGGGGGACTAGGGGGTACATTCAGTACTTC. It is translated as CASSLGSRGTRGYIQYF. The chain links TRBV7-8 to TRBJ2-4, with 8 nucleotides matching TRBD2. CDR1 and CDR2 (germline): SGHVS, FQNEAQ. The CDR3 consists of 17 residues. V shed 1 base, J shed 8 bases, and the junction held 13 bases outside the gene matches.

The genes are TRBV27 and TRBJ2-7, with 12 nucleotides matching TRBD2. Germline CDR1 is MNHEY and CDR2 is SMNVEV (reference sequence). Unmatched junction bases numbered 10, after V lost 8 bases and J lost 2 bases. CDR3 length: 16 residues. The CDR3 sequence is CASSLLAGGRTYEQYF. The CDR3 bases are TGTGCCAGCTCATTACTAGCGGGGGGAAGAACCTACGAGCAGTACTTC.

V usage is TRBV7-3 and J usage is TRBJ1-2; 8 bases line up with TRBD1. The CDR3 runs 13 residues. Per germline, CDR1 SGHTA and CDR2 FQGTGA. V lost 5 bases, J lost 5 bases, and 4 bases stayed unmatched. The chain's CDR3 is CASSPGTGYGYTF. The CDR3 nucleotides read TGTGCCAGCAGCCCCGGGACAGGTTATGGCTACACCTTC.

This chain links TRBV9 with TRBJ1-2, with D hard to call. V was trimmed by 4 bases and J by 0 bases, leaving 13 bases between them. CDR3 length equals 15 residues. The germline CDR1 and CDR2 sequences are SGDLS and YYNGEE. The CDR3 nucleotides are TGTGCCAGCAGCCCGCGAGCCTTAGCTAACTATGGCTACACCTTC. Protein: CASSPRALANYGYTF.

CDR3 sequence: CASSGKGLSPGANVLTF. For the CDR3, the DNA is TGTGCCAGCAGCGGGAAGGGACTGTCTCCTGGGGCCAACGTCCTGACTTTC. The gene calls are TRBV5-4 and TRBJ2-6; perhaps TRBD2 as D (6 bases). The germline V gene encodes CDR1 SGHNT and CDR2 YYREEE (reference sequence). V was trimmed by 4 bases and J by 2 bases, leaving 16 bases between them. CDR3 length equals 17 residues.

This rearrangement joins TRBV5-1 to TRBJ1-2, with D tentatively TRBD1 (5 bases). Looked up from germline, CDR1 is SGHRS and CDR2 is YFSETQ. This CDR3 spans 15 amino acids. Trimming pared 4 bases from V and 3 bases from J, leaving 16 bases between. CDR3 residues: CASSPGGEGHYGYTF. In DNA, the CDR3 is TGCGCCAGCAGCCCCGGGGGTGAAGGCCACTATGGCTACACCTTC.

This chain links TRBV12-3 or TRBV12-4 with TRBJ2-1; the D call may be TRBD1 or TRBD2 (6 bases each). V gave up 6 bases and J gave up 9 bases, with 15 bases separating them. The CDR3 runs to 13 residues. CDR3 in DNA: TGTGCCAGCAGAAAAGGGGGTAGCGGTGAGCAGTTCTTC. It translates to CASRKGGSGEQFF.

The chain joins TRBV2 to TRBJ1-1; no firm D call. Germline V gene data show CDR1 as SNHLY and CDR2 as FYNNEI. Deletions cut 7 bases from V and 0 bases from J, with 12 bases between. There are 14 residues in the CDR3. The CDR3 region is CASIKSGLNTEAFF. CDR3 nucleotide sequence: TGTGCCAGCATAAAGTCCGGATTGAACACTGAAGCTTTCTTT.

The CDR3 DNA reads as TGTGCCAGCAGCCCCCGGGACCCGCATTCAAATGAAAAACTGTTTTTT. Translating it yields CASSPRDPHSNEKLFF. The chain carries TRBV7-2 and TRBJ1-4; D may be TRBD1 (5 bases). The V end was cut by 5 bases, the J end by 5 bases, with 18 bases between. Germline V gene sequence: CDR1 SGHTA, CDR2 FQGNSA. The length of the CDR3 is 16 residues.

The V gene is TRBV14, the J gene TRBJ2-7; D remains ambiguous. Germline V CDR1 and CDR2: SGHDN, FVKESK. CDR3 length: 14 residues. V lost 1 base, J lost 7 bases, and 14 bases lay in between. The CDR3 bases are TGTGCCAGCAGCCAAGGGTTCATCGAAGGAGAGCAGTACTTC. It specifies CASSQGFIEGEQYF.

This clone showed up just once. The rearrangement links TRBV7-3 to TRBJ2-7; TRBD2 matches at 14 bases. Trimming removed 4 bases from V and 9 bases from J; junction bases left unmatched: 5. The CDR3 is 14 amino acids. CDR1 is SGHTA, CDR2 FQGTGA, per germline. In DNA, the CDR3 is TGTGCCAGCAGCTCGGGACTAGCGGGAGTTGGGCAGTACTTC. As protein: CASSSGLAGVGQYF.

The V and J genes are TRBV2 and TRBJ2-5, with 7 bases that match TRBD2. Per germline, CDR1 SNHLY and CDR2 FYNNEI. The CDR3 covers 13 residues. V lost 6 bases and J lost 3; bases outside the gene matches: 4. CDR3 nucleotide sequence: TGTGCCAGCAGCAAGCTAGCGGAAGAGACCCAGTACTTC. Encoded protein: CASSKLAEETQYF.

The chain couples TRBV6-6 to TRBJ2-5; D is ambiguous. Germline V CDR1 and CDR2: MNHNY, SVGAGI (reference sequence). The CDR3 runs to 14 residues. V gave up 2 bases and J gave up 2 bases, with 9 bases separating them. In nucleotides, the CDR3 is TGTGCCAGCAGTTACCCGGGCCAGCAAGAGACCCAGTACTTC. Protein product: CASSYPGQQETQYF.

V is TRBV11-3 and J is TRBJ2-1; TRBD1 matches at 7 bases. The CDR3 loop spans 16 amino acids. V gave up 6 bases and J gave up 4 bases; unmatched junction bases: 12. CDR1 SGHNT and CDR2 YENEEA come from the germline V gene. The DNA of the CDR3 is TGTGCCAGCAGACCGAGACAGGGCCCACGGTACAATGAGCAGTTCTTC. This gives the protein CASRPRQGPRYNEQFF.

This clone was counted only a few times. The J gene is TRBJ2-3, the V gene TRBV7-2, with TRBD1 matching over 8 bases. Trimming at V came to 6 bases and at J to 6 bases, leaving 5 bases not matched to a gene. Germline assignment: CDR1 SGHTA and CDR2 FQGNSA. CDR3 size: 13 residues. This chain's CDR3 is CASSRQGWDTQYF. DNA for the CDR3: TGTGCCAGCAGTCGACAGGGGTGGGATACGCAGTATTTT.

V gene TRBV20-1 combines with J gene TRBJ2-1; unclear D gene. The CDR3 is 14 residues long. The germline gives CDR1 DFQATT, CDR2 SNEGSKA (reference sequence). Trimming removed 3 bases at V and 6 bases at J, with 15 bases between. The CDR3 sequence is CSASRLVGTNEQFF. The CDR3 DNA is TGCAGTGCTAGTCGACTGGTGGGTACCAATGAGCAGTTCTTC.

V gene TRBV5-4 combines with J gene TRBJ2-7, with D uncertain. Deletions cut 3 bases from V and 2 bases from J, with 18 bases between. Looked up from germline, CDR1 is SGHNT and CDR2 is YYREEE (reference sequence). The CDR3 loop spans 16 amino acids. In nucleotides, the CDR3 is TGTGCCAGCAGCTCTAAACAGACCGGTGGGGCCTACGAGCAGTACTTC. This gives the protein CASSSKQTGGAYEQYF.

CDR3 bases: TGTGCCAGCAGCTTAGCCGTTTTAAGCGCACGAAGCACAGATACGCAGTATTTT. Its translation: CASSLAVLSARSTDTQYF. The chain links TRBV7-9 to TRBJ2-3; D is uncertain. Germline assignment: CDR1 SEHNR and CDR2 FQNEAQ (reference sequence). The length of the CDR3 is 18 residues. The V and J ends lost 0 bases and 0 bases respectively, with 16 bases between them.

The chain combines TRBV24-1 with TRBJ2-2, with TRBD1 as a possible D gene (5 bases). There are 15 residues in the CDR3. Trimming removed 4 bases at V and 1 base at J, with 9 bases between. Germline CDR1 KGHDR, CDR2 SFDVKD. CDR3 amino acids: CATSDTTGNTGELFF. As DNA, the CDR3 is TGTGCCACCAGTGACACTACAGGGAACACCGGGGAGCTGTTTTTT.

The J gene is TRBJ2-5, the V gene TRBV24-1; 7 positions agree with TRBD1. The CDR3 sequence is 15 residues long. Trimming at V came to 5 bases and at J to 3 bases, leaving 8 bases not matched to a gene. Germline assignment: CDR1 KGHDR and CDR2 SFDVKD. This CDR3 is CATSATGTAEETQYF. CDR3 in DNA: TGTGCCACCAGTGCTACCGGGACAGCGGAAGAGACCCAGTACTTC.

This chain connects TRBV20-1 to TRBJ2-3; tentatively, D is TRBD1 or TRBD2 (5 bases each). In germline, CDR1 is DFQATT, CDR2 SNEGSKA (reference sequence). This CDR3 contains 13 residues. V dropped 3 bases and J dropped 1 base, with 8 bases sitting between them. CDR3 DNA: TGCAGTGCTAGTAGGGACGGCACAGATACGCAGTATTTT. Residues: CSASRDGTDTQYF.